This T cell receptor beta chain came from a study of blood T cell repertoires in COVID-19. Some clones are missing from TCRdb's copy, which holds only in-frame ones; the method was immunoSEQ multiplex PCR. This table has 150,000 to 200,000 clones, 86% appearing once. There are 14 residues in the CDR3. In germline, CDR1 is MNHEY, CDR2 SVGAGI. V was pared by 7 bases and J by 4 bases, with 9 bases of the junction left unmatched. This chain links TRBV6-5 with TRBJ2-7, with 8 bases fitting TRBD2. The TCR originated in a woman aged 80 or older in a cohort sampled during active or convalescent COVID-19. The sequencing input was peripheral blood. The chain's CDR3 is CASKEGGGTYEQYF. CDR3 sequence (DNA): TGTGCCAGCAAGGAGGGCGGGGGGACTTACGAGCAGTACTTC.